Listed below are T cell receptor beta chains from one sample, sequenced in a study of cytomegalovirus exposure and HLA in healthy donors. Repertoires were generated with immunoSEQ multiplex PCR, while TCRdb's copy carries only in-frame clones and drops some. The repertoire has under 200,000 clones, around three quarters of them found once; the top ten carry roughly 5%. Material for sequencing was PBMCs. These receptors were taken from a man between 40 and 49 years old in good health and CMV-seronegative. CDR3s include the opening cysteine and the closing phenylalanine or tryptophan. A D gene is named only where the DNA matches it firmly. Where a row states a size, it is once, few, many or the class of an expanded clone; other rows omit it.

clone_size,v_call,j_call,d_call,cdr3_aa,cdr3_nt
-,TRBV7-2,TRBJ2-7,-,CASSPRDTPYEQYF,TGTGCCAGCAGCCCCCGGGACACTCCCTACGAGCAGTACTTC
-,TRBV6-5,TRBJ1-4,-,CASSYSSGANEKLFF,TGTGCCAGCAGTTACTCGTCGGGGGCTAATGAAAAACTGTTTTTT
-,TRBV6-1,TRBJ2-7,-,CASPGDGAYSYEQYF,TGTGCCAGCCCTGGAGATGGTGCGTACTCCTACGAGCAGTACTTC
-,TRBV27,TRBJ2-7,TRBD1,CASSLGQGIYEQYF,TGTGCCAGCAGTTTGGGACAGGGGATCTACGAGCAGTACTTC
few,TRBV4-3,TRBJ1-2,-,CASSQDGGYGYTF,TGCGCCAGCAGCCAAGACGGGGGTTATGGCTACACCTTC
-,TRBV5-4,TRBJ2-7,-,CASSSGGGSYEQYF,TGTGCCAGCAGCTCCGGCGGCGGATCCTACGAGCAGTACTTC
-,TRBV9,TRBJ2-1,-,CASSVAGLSYNEQFF,TGTGCCAGCAGCGTAGCCGGACTCTCCTACAATGAGCAGTTCTTC
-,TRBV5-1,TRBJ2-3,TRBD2,CASSFGGGPSTDTQYF,TGCGCCAGCAGCTTTGGCGGGGGGCCCAGCACAGATACGCAGTATTTT
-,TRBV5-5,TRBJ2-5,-,CASSLDTGWETQYF,TGTGCCAGCAGCTTGGATACAGGCTGGGAGACCCAGTACTTC
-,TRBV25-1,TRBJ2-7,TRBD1,CASSDWTGTDEQYF,TGTGCCAGCAGTGATTGGACAGGGACCGACGAGCAGTACTTC
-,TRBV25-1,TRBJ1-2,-,CASSEPFYGYTF,TGTGCCAGCAGTGAACCCTTCTATGGCTACACCTTC
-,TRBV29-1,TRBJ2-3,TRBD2,CSAEPSISGSRVLADTQYF,TGCAGCGCCGAACCTTCAATTAGCGGGAGTCGCGTTTTAGCAGATACGCAGTATTTT
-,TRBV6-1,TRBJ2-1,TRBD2,CASSEKGLGDNEQFF,TGTGCCAGCAGTGAAAAGGGACTAGGCGACAATGAGCAGTTCTTC
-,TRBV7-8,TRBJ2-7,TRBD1,CASYGTGVGEQYF,TGTGCCAGCTACGGGACAGGGGTAGGCGAGCAGTACTTC
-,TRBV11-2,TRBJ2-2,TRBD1,CASSLDDRGLIGELFF,TGTGCCAGCAGCTTAGACGACAGGGGGCTAATCGGGGAGCTGTTTTTT
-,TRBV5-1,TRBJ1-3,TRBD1,CASSLAGGTGNTIYF,TGCGCCAGCAGCTTGGCAGGGGGCACTGGAAACACCATATATTTT
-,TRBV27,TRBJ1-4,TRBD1,CASSVLFPGQGTREKLFF,TGTGCCAGCAGTGTCCTTTTCCCGGGACAGGGGACTAGGGAAAAACTGTTTTTT
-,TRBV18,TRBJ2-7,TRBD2,CASSPGAGATYEQYF,TGTGCCAGCTCACCGGGAGCGGGGGCTACCTACGAGCAGTACTTC
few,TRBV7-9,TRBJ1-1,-,CASSLAADTEAFF,TGTGCCAGCAGCTTAGCGGCAGACACTGAAGCTTTCTTT
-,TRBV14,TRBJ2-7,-,CASSQAILGGYEQYF,TGTGCCAGCAGCCAAGCGATCCTAGGGGGCTACGAGCAGTACTTC
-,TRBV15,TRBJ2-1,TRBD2,CATRAGGQSYNEQFF,TGTGCCACCAGGGCGGGGGGGCAGTCCTACAATGAGCAGTTCTTC
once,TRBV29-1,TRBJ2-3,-,CSVDTGSTDTQYF,TGCAGCGTCGATACAGGGTCCACAGATACGCAGTATTTT
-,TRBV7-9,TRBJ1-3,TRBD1,CASRSGTGGRRISGNTIYF,TGTGCCAGCAGGTCCGGGACAGGGGGAAGAAGAATCTCTGGAAACACCATATATTTT
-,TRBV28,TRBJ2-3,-,CASSSSWRTSTDTQYF,TGTGCCAGCAGTTCCTCCTGGAGGACCAGCACAGATACGCAGTATTTT
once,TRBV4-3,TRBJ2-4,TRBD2,CASSQDPPGLADLAKNIQYF,TGCGCCAGCAGCCAAGATCCCCCGGGACTAGCGGATCTAGCCAAAAACATTCAGTACTTC
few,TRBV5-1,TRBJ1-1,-,CASSLDSGNTEAFF,TGCGCCAGCAGCTTGGATTCAGGGAACACTGAAGCTTTCTTT
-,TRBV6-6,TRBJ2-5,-,CASGLKETQYF,TGTGCCAGCGGCCTTAAAGAGACCCAGTACTTC
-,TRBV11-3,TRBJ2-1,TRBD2,CASSSGRDNEQFF,TGTGCCAGCAGCTCGGGGAGGGACAATGAGCAGTTCTTC
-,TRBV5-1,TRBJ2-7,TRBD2,CASSPTGTSGSYEQYF,TGCGCCAGCAGCCCAACCGGGACTAGCGGCTCCTACGAGCAGTACTTC
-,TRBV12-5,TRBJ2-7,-,CASGHGAYEQYF,TGTGCTAGTGGTCACGGGGCCTACGAGCAGTACTTC
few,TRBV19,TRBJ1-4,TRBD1,CASSISAGGLEKLFF,TGTGCCAGTAGTATCTCGGCAGGGGGTTTAGAAAAACTGTTTTTT
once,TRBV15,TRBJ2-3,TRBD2,CATAGGRGDTQYF,TGTGCCACCGCGGGGGGCCGAGGAGATACGCAGTATTTT
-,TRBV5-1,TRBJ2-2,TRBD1,CASTRDRQGSGELFF,TGCGCCAGCACCCGGGATAGACAGGGGTCCGGGGAGCTGTTTTTT
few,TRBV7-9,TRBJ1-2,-,CASSRPGYGYTF,TGTGCCAGCAGCCGTCCGGGCTATGGCTACACCTTC
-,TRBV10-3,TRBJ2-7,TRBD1,CAIRGQQDNEQYF,TGTGCCATCAGGGGACAGCAGGACAACGAGCAGTACTTC
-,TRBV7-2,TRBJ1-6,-,CASSPGVPPHSPLHF,TGTGCCAGCAGCCCAGGGGTTCCCCCACATTCACCCCTCCACTTT
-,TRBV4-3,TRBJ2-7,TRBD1,CASSQERTGFSYEQYF,TGCGCCAGCAGCCAAGAAAGGACAGGGTTCTCCTACGAGCAGTACTTC
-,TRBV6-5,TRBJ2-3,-,CASSYSSRGQTDTQYF,TGTGCCAGCAGTTACTCATCGCGGGGGCAGACAGATACGCAGTATTTT
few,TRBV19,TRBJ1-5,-,CASSIRHGGNRATQPQHF,TGTGCCAGTAGTATACGTCATGGAGGCAACAGGGCAACTCAGCCCCAGCATTTT
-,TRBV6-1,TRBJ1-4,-,CASNRQVNEKLFF,TGTGCCAGCAACAGGCAGGTGAATGAAAAACTGTTTTTT
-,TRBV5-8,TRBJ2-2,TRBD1,CASSGTGLTGELFF,TGTGCCAGCAGTGGGACAGGGCTCACCGGGGAGCTGTTTTTT
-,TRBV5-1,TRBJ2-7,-,CASSLNQGYKYEQYF,TGCGCCAGCAGCTTAAACCAGGGGTATAAGTACGAGCAGTACTTC
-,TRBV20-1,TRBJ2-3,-,CSAVPGDTQYF,TGCAGTGCGGTTCCGGGAGATACGCAGTATTTT
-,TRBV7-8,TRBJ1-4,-,CASSLSIGRASEKLFF,TGTGCCAGCAGCTTATCTATTGGCAGGGCCAGTGAAAAACTGTTTTTT
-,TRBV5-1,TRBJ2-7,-,CASSLSGNEQYF,TGCGCCAGCAGCTTGTCAGGGAACGAGCAGTACTTC
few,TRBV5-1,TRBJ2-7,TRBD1,CASSPGQGASYEQYF,TGCGCCAGCAGTCCAGGACAGGGGGCCTCCTACGAGCAGTACTTC
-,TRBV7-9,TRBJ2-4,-,CASSRNKHTQVAKNIQYF,TGTGCCAGCAGCCGCAACAAACACACCCAGGTAGCCAAAAACATTCAGTACTTC
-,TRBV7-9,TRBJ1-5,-,CASSPPGFQNQPQHF,TGTGCCAGCAGCCCCCCCGGGTTCCAGAATCAGCCCCAGCATTTT
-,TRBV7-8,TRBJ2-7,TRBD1,CASSTSGTGYEQYF,TGTGCCAGCAGCACTTCCGGGACAGGGTACGAGCAGTACTTC
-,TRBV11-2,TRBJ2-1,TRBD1,CASSEHRGNGEQFF,TGTGCCAGCAGCGAGCACAGGGGCAACGGTGAGCAGTTCTTC
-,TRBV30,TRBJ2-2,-,CAWSFLSGNTGELFF,TGTGCCTGGAGTTTCCTTAGCGGGAACACCGGGGAGCTGTTTTTT
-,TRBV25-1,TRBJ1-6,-,CASSPMEGLGSPLHF,TGTGCCAGCAGTCCTATGGAGGGGTTAGGGTCACCCCTCCACTTT
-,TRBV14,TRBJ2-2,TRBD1,CASSPGRGGRPGELFF,TGTGCCAGCAGCCCGGGGCGAGGGGGCCGACCCGGGGAGCTGTTTTTT
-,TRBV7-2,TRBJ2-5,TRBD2,CASSLVLAGPRETQYF,TGTGCCAGCAGCTTAGTGCTAGCGGGGCCCCGGGAGACCCAGTACTTC
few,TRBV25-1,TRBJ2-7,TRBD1,CASSPPGQGLNEQYF,TGTGCCAGCAGCCCTCCGGGACAGGGACTCAACGAGCAGTACTTC